The text below deals with one T cell receptor (beta chain). There are 14 residues in the CDR3. Germline CDR1 and CDR2: SGHTA and FQGTGA. Trimming removed 5 bases from V and 0 bases from J, with 10 bases in between. The data are from a study of blood T cell repertoires in COVID-19. Study information: Samples taken during acute and convalescent COVID-19 were collected in the United States, Italy and Spain. In each case, the material was cDNA or gDNA derived from T cells, B-cell-depleted T cells, or PBMCs.

How the authors handled the data: Reference gene primer amplification gave estimated nucleated cell counts. The data were produced by immunoSEQ multiplex PCR, yet TCRdb's version contains in-frame clones alone and is incomplete. V and J calls and clone size are as listed in that table; D and trimming were resolved from the DNA. This table holds approximately 120,000 clones, roughly 72% found once. The source material was peripheral blood. This sequence joins TRBV7-3 and TRBJ1-2; tentative D call: TRBD1 (5 bases). The clonotype comes from a man aged 55 to 70 with acute or convalescent COVID-19. The CDR3, as DNA: TGTGCCAGCAGCCCAGGGTCGTCTAACTATGGCTACACCTTC. It yields the protein CASSPGSSNYGYTF.